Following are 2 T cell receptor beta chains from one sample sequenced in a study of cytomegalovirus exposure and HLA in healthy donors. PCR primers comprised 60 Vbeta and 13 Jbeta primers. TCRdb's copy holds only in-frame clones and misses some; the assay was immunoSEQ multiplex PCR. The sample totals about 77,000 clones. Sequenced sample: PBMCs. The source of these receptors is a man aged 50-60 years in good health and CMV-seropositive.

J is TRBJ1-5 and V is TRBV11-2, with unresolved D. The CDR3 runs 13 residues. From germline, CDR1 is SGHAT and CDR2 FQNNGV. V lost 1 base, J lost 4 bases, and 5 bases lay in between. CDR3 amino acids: CASSLGLNQPQHF. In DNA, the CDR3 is TGTGCCAGCAGCTTAGGTTTAAATCAGCCCCAGCATTTT.

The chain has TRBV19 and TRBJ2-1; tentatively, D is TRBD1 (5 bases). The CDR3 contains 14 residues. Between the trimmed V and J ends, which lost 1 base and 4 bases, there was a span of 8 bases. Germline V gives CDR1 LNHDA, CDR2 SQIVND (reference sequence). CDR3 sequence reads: CASSIGAGYNEQFF. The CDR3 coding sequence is TGTGCCAGTAGTATAGGGGCAGGGTACAATGAGCAGTTCTTC. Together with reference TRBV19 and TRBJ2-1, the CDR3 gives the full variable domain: DGGITQSPKYLFRKEGQNVTLSCEQNLNHDAMYWYRQDPGQGLRLIYYSQIVNDFQKGDIAEGYSVSREKKESFPLTVTSAQKNPTAFYLCASSIGAGYNEQFFGPGTRLTVL.